Listed below are T cell receptor beta chains from one sample, sequenced in a study of blood T cells in healthy people across ages. TCRdb passed the 5' RACE reads through MiXCR, listing each CDR3 protein once. This table has under 1,000,000 distinct CDR3 sequences, 36% appearing once. Sequenced sample: blood. These receptors all stem from a man younger than 30 in good health. Both conserved end residues are trimmed from each CDR3. The D gene is left open where the match is weak.

V gene,J gene,D gene,CDR3 protein
TRBV13,TRBJ2-3,-,ASSPAPQGRVADTQY
TRBV14,TRBJ2-1,-,ASSQVVSEQF
TRBV12-3/TRBV12-4,TRBJ2-1,-,ASSVTRGEEQF
TRBV30,TRBJ2-1,-,AWTGSSYNEQF
TRBV6-5,TRBJ1-6,TRBD1,ASSLWPPTGNSPLH
TRBV7-2,-,TRBD2,ASSLQAGLVGGDLYEQY
TRBV20-1,TRBJ2-7,-,SARYRSTYEQY
TRBV7-9,TRBJ2-3,-,ASLGERGQSTDTQY
TRBV3-1,TRBJ2-1,TRBD1,ANSQATGANEQF
TRBV3-1,TRBJ2-1,-,ASSQDRGLKVEQF